This T cell receptor (beta chain) was captured in a study of response to subunit inactivated influenza vaccine. The germline V gene has CDR1 LNHDA and CDR2 SQIVND (reference sequence). Losses at the gene ends were 6 bases for V and 0 bases for J; bases not matched to a gene: 8. The length of the CDR3 is 16 residues. This clonotype has a handful of counts. From the RT-PCR reads, TCRdb called clonotypes with MiXCR, one entry per CDR3 protein. The sample holds hundreds of thousands of distinct CDR3 sequences; less than 20% are singletons and the top ten take approximately 11%. This chain joins TRBV19 and TRBJ1-3; TRBD1 aligns across 7 bases. The clonotype comes from a man aged 50-59 years who received an inactivated influenza vaccine. The material sequenced was PBMCs from blood, taken 4 to 6 days after vaccination. Here the CDR3 reads CASSHGTAISGNTIYF. Here the CDR3 DNA reads TGTGCCAGTAGCCACGGGACAGCGATCTCTGGAAACACCATATATTTT.